Each of the 3 T cell receptor beta chains below was sequenced from the same sample in a study of OX40 agonist ivuxolimab in advanced cancers. The data were produced by immunoSEQ multiplex PCR, yet TCRdb's version contains in-frame clones alone and is incomplete. This repertoire shows about 64,000 clones, 80% to 90% found once; its top ten account for about 3%. The sample here was CD4+ or CD8+ T cells sorted from blood, taken in a trial of the OX40 agonist ivuxolimab. These receptors originate from an adult with an advanced solid tumor such as melanoma, head and neck, liver or kidney cancer.

The chain employs TRBV7-9 and TRBJ1-3; D is unclear. Germline V gene lookup returns CDR1 SEHNR and CDR2 FQNEAQ (reference sequence). Deletions cut 1 base from V and 4 bases from J, with 5 bases between. The CDR3 length is 13 residues. Here the CDR3 DNA reads TGTGCCAGCAGCTTAGTTGTCGGAAACACCATATATTTT. Its protein is CASSLVVGNTIYF.

This clone was seen a few times. The gene calls are TRBV5-5 and TRBJ2-7, with D perhaps given as TRBD1 or TRBD2 (5 bases each). Trimming removed 2 bases from V and 7 bases from J, with 19 bases in between. Germline CDR1 is SGHKS and CDR2 is YYEKEE (reference sequence). The CDR3 is 15 residues long. CDR3 protein: CASSFSGTLRVEQYF. CDR3 DNA sequence: TGTGCCAGCAGCTTCTCCGGGACCCTGCGGGTTGAGCAGTACTTC.

The rearrangement joins TRBV7-9 to TRBJ1-6, with D possibly TRBD1 on 5 matching bases. Trimming pared 4 bases from V and 9 bases from J, leaving 13 bases between. This CDR3 spans 14 amino acids. Germline CDR1 SEHNR, CDR2 FQNEAQ (reference sequence). CDR3 nucleotide sequence: TGTGCCAGCAGCTCCGGGGCCCGACCTTCACCCCTCCACTTT. Its protein product is CASSSGARPSPLHF.